The next 19 T cell receptor beta chains were all read from a single sample in a study of tissue T cells after allogeneic stem cell transplantation. The repertoire was sequenced with immunoSEQ multiplex PCR; TCRdb's copy has only in-frame clones and lacks some. This table has some 9,400 clones, just over 55% appearing once. The sample in question was tissue from the jejunum, obtained at autopsy. The receptors come from a female donor aged 60 or older with lung cancer.

The chain links TRBV5-6 to TRBJ2-7, with unresolved D. This CDR3 region has 14 residues. V lost 0 bases to trimming and J lost 3 bases, with 10 bases between them. CDR1 and CDR2 from the germline V gene are SGHDT and YYEEEE. CDR3 sequence: CASSLEGPGYEQYF. DNA of the CDR3: TGTGCCAGCAGCTTGGAGGGTCCGGGCTACGAGCAGTACTTC.

This chain links TRBV30 with TRBJ1-5, with 8 bases that match TRBD1. Looked up from germline, CDR1 is GTSNPN and CDR2 is SVGIG (reference sequence). The V gene end was trimmed by 1 base and the J gene end by 7 bases; junction bases not matched to a gene: 3. The CDR3 loop spans 13 amino acids. CDR3 sequence (DNA): TGTGCCTGGAGTGGACAGGGGAAACAGCCCCAGCATTTT. This encodes CAWSGQGKQPQHF.

The V call is TRBV11-2, the J call TRBJ1-2; D is undetermined. CDR3 length equals 13 residues. The V end was cut by 3 bases, the J end by 4 bases, with 9 bases between. Germline V gene lookup returns CDR1 SGHAT and CDR2 FQNNGV. In DNA, the CDR3 is TGTGCCAGCAGCTTCAACAGCCCCTATGGCTACACCTTC. This translates into CASSFNSPYGYTF.

The chain links TRBV10-2 to TRBJ2-1; 8 nucleotides line up with TRBD2. This CDR3 has 14 residues. Unmatched junction bases numbered 5, after V lost 6 bases and J lost 4 bases. Germline V gene lookup returns CDR1 WSHSY and CDR2 SAAADI. CDR3 residues: CASSEGLVYNEQFF. CDR3 DNA sequence: TGCGCCAGCAGCGAGGGACTAGTTTACAATGAGCAGTTCTTC.

The chain carries TRBV29-1 and TRBJ2-1; 9 nucleotides align to TRBD2. Germline V lookup: CDR1 SQVTM, CDR2 ANQGSEA. There are 15 residues in the CDR3. Trimming removed 4 bases from V and 3 bases from J; junction bases left unmatched: 7. The CDR3 DNA sequence: TGCAGCGTTGGGGGGGGTAGCGGGAGCTACAATGAGCAGTTCTTC. As protein: CSVGGGSGSYNEQFF.

CDR3 loop: CASSSRQGRTDTQYF. CDR3 DNA: TGTGCCAGCAGTTCCCGACAGGGAAGGACAGATACGCAGTATTTT. The chain joins TRBV6-5 to TRBJ2-3, with 7 bases lining up with TRBD1. V lost 4 bases to trimming and J lost 3 bases; unmatched junction nucleotides: 7. This CDR3 has 15 amino acids. Germline CDR1 and CDR2: MNHEY and SVGAGI.

This chain connects TRBV11-2 to TRBJ1-3; D ambiguous. Trimming stripped 3 bases from V and 0 bases from J, with 12 bases between. This CDR3 is built from 16 residues. From germline, CDR1 is SGHAT and CDR2 FQNNGV. The CDR3 loop reads CASSFPTKLSGNTIYF. In DNA, the CDR3 is TGTGCCAGCAGCTTCCCCACAAAACTCTCTGGAAACACCATATATTTT.

The chain recombines TRBV5-1 with TRBJ2-7; TRBD2 matches 10 bases. Trimming took 0 bases from V and 3 from J; bases not matched to a gene: 6. Germline values: CDR1 SGHRS, CDR2 YFSETQ. The CDR3 is 16 amino acids. The CDR3 bases are TGCGCCAGCAGCTTGGCCATAAGCGGGAGGGGCTACGAGCAGTACTTC. Residues: CASSLAISGRGYEQYF.

This clone is judged medium-sized. The gene calls are TRBV19 and TRBJ2-3, with unresolved D. Germline-derived CDR1 and CDR2 are LNHDA and SQIVND (reference sequence). Trimming stripped 4 bases from V and 1 base from J, with 12 bases between. There are 15 residues in the CDR3. The CDR3 nucleotides read TGTGCCAGTAGTAGGCAGGTTGTTCGCACAGATACGCAGTATTTT. This codes for CASSRQVVRTDTQYF. Complete variable domain (other parts from reference TRBV19 and TRBJ2-3): DGGITQSPKYLFRKEGQNVTLSCEQNLNHDAMYWYRQDPGQGLRLIYYSQIVNDFQKGDIAEGYSVSREKKESFPLTVTSAQKNPTAFYLCASSRQVVRTDTQYFGPGTRLTVL.

This clone was observed a handful of times. The genes are TRBV7-6 and TRBJ1-5; maybe TRBD1 (6 bases). CDR1 SGHVS and CDR2 FNYEAQ come from the germline V gene. The germline V and J ends were trimmed by 0 bases and 7 bases, with 7 bases remaining between them. The CDR3 spans 13 residues. In nucleotides, the CDR3 is TGTGCCAGCAGCTTAGCGCAGGGGCAGCCCCAGCATTTT. Amino acids: CASSLAQGQPQHF.

The chain employs TRBV9 and TRBJ2-5, with 7 bases that match TRBD1. In germline, CDR1 is SGDLS, CDR2 YYNGEE. The CDR3 extends over 16 amino acids. Germline trimming cut 0 bases from V and 1 base from J; bases unmatched to any gene: 6. The CDR3 DNA sequence: TGTGCCAGCAGCGTAGCTCCAGGGGGAACCCAAGAGACCCAGTACTTC. Encoded protein: CASSVAPGGTQETQYF.

The gene calls are TRBV29-1 and TRBJ1-2; D possibly corresponds to TRBD1 (6 bases). Germline V gene sequence: CDR1 SQVTM, CDR2 ANQGSEA. The CDR3 consists of 15 residues. In DNA, the CDR3 is TGCCGCGCGGGGGGGGCGGCGGCCCTCTTCTATGGCTACACCTTC. As protein: CRAGGAAALFYGYTF.

In its sample, this clone ranks as medium-sized. This chain joins TRBV18 and TRBJ2-7, with D possibly being TRBD2 (5 bases). The V end lost 4 bases, the J end lost 2 bases, and 12 bases lay between the germline ends. This CDR3 has 14 residues. CDR1 is KGHSH and CDR2 is LQKENI in the germline V gene. The CDR3 DNA reads as TGTGCCAGCTCACAGGAGGAGGTTGCCTACGAGCAGTACTTC. This translates into CASSQEEVAYEQYF.

J is TRBJ2-3 and V is TRBV18; D might be TRBD1 (5 bases). V was pared by 2 bases and J by 3 bases, with 18 bases between. CDR3 length: 17 residues. The germline V gene has CDR1 KGHSH and CDR2 LQKENI. The CDR3 bases are TGTGCCAGCTCACCAATACGACAGACCGGCCGGACAGATACGCAGTATTTT. This translates into CASSPIRQTGRTDTQYF.

CDR3 nucleotide sequence: TGTGCCAGCAGCTTAGCCCGAAAGGTAGGGACTGAAGCTTTCTTT. This translates into CASSLARKVGTEAFF. V usage is TRBV11-3 and J usage is TRBJ1-1; D not resolved. The CDR3 loop spans 15 amino acids. Trimming took 1 base from V and 5 from J, leaving 14 bases between them. The germline CDR1 and CDR2 sequences are SGHNT and YENEEA.

This rearrangement joins TRBV7-2 to TRBJ2-3; D unclear. The CDR3 is made up of 12 amino acids. Trimming removed 7 bases from V and 1 base from J, with 6 bases in between. Germline lookup yields CDR1 SGHTA and CDR2 FQGNSA. The CDR3 DNA reads as TGTGCCAGCATGTGGGGCACAGATACGCAGTATTTT. Its translation: CASMWGTDTQYF.

This rearrangement joins TRBV5-1 to TRBJ1-2; TRBD1 matches 8 bases. This CDR3 is built from 15 residues. The V gene's germline CDR1 is SGHRS and CDR2 YFSETQ. Losses at the gene ends were 4 bases for V and 4 bases for J; bases not matched to a gene: 9. Here the CDR3 DNA reads TGCGCCAGCAGCATCGCAGGGGGCGTTCTCTATGGCTACACCTTC. Its translation is CASSIAGGVLYGYTF.

The V call is TRBV5-1, the J call TRBJ2-7; 7 nucleotides align to TRBD2. CDR1 and CDR2 from the germline V gene are SGHRS and YFSETQ. Losses at the gene ends were 4 bases for V and 5 bases for J; bases not matched to a gene: 12. The CDR3 length is 15 residues. CDR3: CASSPPGVGRDEQYF. CDR3 sequence (DNA): TGCGCCAGCAGCCCACCTGGGGTGGGGAGGGACGAGCAGTACTTC.

In this sample, this clone is medium-sized. The J gene is TRBJ2-3, the V gene TRBV5-1; unclear D gene. The CDR3 has 13 amino acids. The germline gives CDR1 SGHRS, CDR2 YFSETQ. V lost 0 bases and J lost 2, with 4 bases in between. The CDR3 loop reads CASSLGYTDTQYF. In nucleotides, the CDR3 is TGCGCCAGCAGCTTGGGTTACACAGATACGCAGTATTTT.